This record covers a single TCR beta chain. Its antigen remains unidentified. The table came from immunoSEQ multiplex PCR; TCRdb's copy has only in-frame clones and leaves some out. The table shows 2,500,000 or so clones, with around 94% occurring only once. CDR3 size: 19 residues. Per germline, CDR1 LNHDA and CDR2 SQIVND (reference sequence). Trimming at V came to 4 bases and at J to 2 bases, leaving 15 bases not matched to a gene. This sample is drawn from a study of shared clonotypes between healthy human individuals. General study findings and limits: Genetic and exposure-history diversity was limited by the few donors. Naive subsets tended to show greater estimated richness than memory subsets.

V is TRBV19 and J is TRBJ1-2; 11 nucleotides align to TRBD1. The clonotype originates from a man aged 18 to 30 in good health. Sequencing was performed on naive CD4+ T cells sorted from blood. Subset in this sample: CD45RA+ positively selected. The CDR3 DNA reads as TGTGCCAGTAGTAGAGTCGGACAGGGGGCCATGGACGCGAACTATGGCTACACCTTC. This codes for CASSRVGQGAMDANYGYTF. The whole variable domain, filled in from reference TRBV19 and TRBJ1-2, reads DGGITQSPKYLFRKEGQNVTLSCEQNLNHDAMYWYRQDPGQGLRLIYYSQIVNDFQKGDIAEGYSVSREKKESFPLTVTSAQKNPTAFYLCASSRVGQGAMDANYGYTFGSGTRLTVV.